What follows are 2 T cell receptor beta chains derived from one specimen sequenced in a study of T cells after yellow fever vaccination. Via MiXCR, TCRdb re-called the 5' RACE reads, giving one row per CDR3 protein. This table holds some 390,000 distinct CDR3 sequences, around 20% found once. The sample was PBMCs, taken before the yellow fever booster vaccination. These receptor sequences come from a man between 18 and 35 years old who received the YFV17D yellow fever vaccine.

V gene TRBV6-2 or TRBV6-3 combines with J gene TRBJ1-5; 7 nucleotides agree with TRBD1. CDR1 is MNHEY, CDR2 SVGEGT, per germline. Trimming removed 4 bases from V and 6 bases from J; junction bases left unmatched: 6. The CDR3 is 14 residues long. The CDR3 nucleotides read TGTGCCAGCAGTTGGGACAGTACTTTTCAGCCCCAGCATTTT. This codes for CASSWDSTFQPQHF.

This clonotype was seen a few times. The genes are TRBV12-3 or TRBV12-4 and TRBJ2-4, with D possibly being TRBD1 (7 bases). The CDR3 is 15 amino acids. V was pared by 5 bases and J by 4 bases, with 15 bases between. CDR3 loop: CASSPEGTVKNIQYF. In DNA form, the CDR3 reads TGTGCCAGCAGTCCGGAGGGGACAGTAAAAAACATTCAGTACTTC.